These 28 T cell receptor beta chains share one sample of origin, sequenced in a study of spatial heterogeneity in lung cancer. Via MiXCR, TCRdb re-called the 5' RACE reads, giving one row per CDR3 protein. The sample records 60,000 to 85,000 distinct CDR3 sequences, 8% to 9% being singletons. The time point: blood at routine non-recurrence follow-up after resection. The sequenced sample was PBMCs, obtained at follow-up. The receptor source for this set is a female donor with early-stage non-small cell lung cancer.

V usage is TRBV29-1 and J usage is TRBJ2-1, with a tentative D call TRBD2 (6 bases). CDR3 length equals 14 residues. Germline lookup yields CDR1 SQVTM and CDR2 ANQGSEA. V lost 8 bases and J lost 9, with 23 bases in between. CDR3 nucleotides: TGCAGCACCCCGGGACTTCTGGCCGGGCGTGAGCAGTTCTTC. Its protein is CSTPGLLAGREQFF.

The rearrangement links TRBV20-1 to TRBJ1-5; D not resolved. V lost 5 bases to trimming and J lost 9 bases, with 17 bases between them. In germline, CDR1 is DFQATT, CDR2 SNEGSKA (reference sequence). The CDR3 extends over 13 amino acids. CDR3 DNA sequence: TGCAGTGCTCCCGACGACAATACCGGGCCCCAGCATTTT. The encoded protein is CSAPDDNTGPQHF.

Details on this clonotype: A junction end diverges from the germline sequence, so it may reflect a read error. The chain links TRBV3-1 to TRBJ2-7; the match to TRBD1 covers 10 bases. Germline values: CDR1 LGHDT, CDR2 YNNKEL (reference sequence). The CDR3 length is 14 residues. CDR3 nucleotide sequence: TGTGCCAGCCGCCATGGACAGGGGGCCTACGAGCAGTACTTC. It translates to CASRHGQGAYEQYF.

Many counts were recorded for this clonotype. The chain combines TRBV7-3 with TRBJ2-1; TRBD1 aligns across 7 bases. V shed 4 bases and J 3 bases; nucleotides not matched to a gene: 6. Germline CDR1 SGHTA, CDR2 FQGTGA. The CDR3 covers 15 residues. CDR3 nucleotide sequence: TGTGCCAGCAGCTCAACAGGGGCGATCTACAATGAGCAGTTCTTC. Protein sequence: CASSSTGAIYNEQFF.

This clonotype was found many times. The chain uses TRBV6-5 and TRBJ1-2; D not certain. Germline V gene data show CDR1 as MNHEY and CDR2 as SVGAGI. The CDR3 covers 15 residues. Trimming stripped 0 bases from V and 4 bases from J, with 12 bases between. The CDR3 DNA follows: TGTGCCAGCAGTTACTCCCCGTCCATGCTCTATGGCTACACCTTC. Translating gives CASSYSPSMLYGYTF.

This clonotype was counted at least ten times. This chain links TRBV7-2 with TRBJ1-4; a weak D match, TRBD1 (6 bases). The CDR3 covers 15 residues. Between the trimmed V and J ends, which lost 2 bases and 2 bases, there was a span of 9 bases. Germline CDR1 reads SGHTA; CDR2 reads FQGNSA. The CDR3 DNA sequence: TGTGCCAGCAGCTTACAGGGGTCTACTAATGAAAAACTGTTTTTT. Amino acid sequence: CASSLQGSTNEKLFF. Complete variable domain (other parts from reference TRBV7-2 and TRBJ1-4): GAGVSQSPSNKVTEKGKDVELRCDPISGHTALYWYRQSLGQGLEFLIYFQGNSAPDKSGLPSDRFSAERTGGSVSTLTIQRTQQEDSAVYLCASSLQGSTNEKLFFGSGTQLSVL.

The sample holds many counts of this clonotype. The V call is TRBV7-6, the J call TRBJ2-7; no clear D. Germline CDR1 and CDR2: SGHVS and FNYEAQ. The V end was cut by 4 bases, the J end by 3 bases, with 16 bases between. The CDR3 covers 15 residues. The CDR3: CASSSEPAPIYEQYF. The CDR3 DNA reads as TGTGCCAGCAGCTCCGAACCAGCGCCCATCTACGAGCAGTACTTC.

This clonotype was recorded many times. The chain has TRBV9 and TRBJ2-5, with 7 bases lining up with TRBD2. The germline CDR1 and CDR2 sequences are SGDLS and YYNGEE. The CDR3 loop spans 15 amino acids. With 1 base clipped from V and 4 bases from J, the junction kept 7 bases outside the gene matches. The CDR3 sequence: CASSVSAGEGETQYF. Written as DNA, the CDR3 is TGTGCCAGCAGCGTATCGGCGGGAGAGGGAGAGACCCAGTACTTC. The complete variable domain, with remaining parts taken from reference TRBV9 and TRBJ2-5, reads DSGVTQTPKHLITATGQRVTLRCSPRSGDLSVYWYQQSLDQGLQFLIQYYNGEERAKGNILERFSAQQFPDLHSELNLSSLELGDSALYFCASSVSAGEGETQYFGPGTRLLVL.

This clonotype was counted a few times. The CDR3 coding sequence is TGTGCCAGCAGTTTATATACTAGCGGAGATACGCAGTATTTT. It is translated as CASSLYTSGDTQYF. V and J are TRBV27 and TRBJ2-3; 8 bases agree with TRBD2. Germline V lookup: CDR1 MNHEY, CDR2 SMNVEV (reference sequence). This CDR3 is built from 14 residues. Losses at the gene ends were 1 base for V and 5 bases for J; bases not matched to a gene: 2.

This clonotype was counted ten times or more. The V and J genes are TRBV28 and TRBJ2-7; D remains ambiguous. This CDR3 has 15 amino acids. Trimming left V 2 bases short and J 3 bases short, with 14 bases between. CDR1 MDHEN and CDR2 SYDVKM come from the germline V gene. The CDR3 loop is CASSLVAIVNYEQYF. The CDR3 DNA reads as TGTGCCAGCAGTTTAGTAGCAATAGTAAACTACGAGCAGTACTTC. Full variable domain (missing parts from reference TRBV28 and TRBJ2-7): DVKVTQSSRYLVKRTGEKVFLECVQDMDHENMFWYRQDPGLGLRLIYFSYDVKMKEKGDIPEGYSVSREKKERFSLILESASTNQTSMYLCASSLVAIVNYEQYFGPGTRLTVT.

The chain combines TRBV11-2 with TRBJ2-5; tentative D call: TRBD2 (5 bases). Trimming stripped 1 base from V and 5 bases from J, with 14 bases between. The V gene's germline CDR1 is SGHAT and CDR2 FQNNGV. The CDR3 has 15 amino acids. The CDR3 here is CASSLGGLRGETQYF. The CDR3 DNA follows: TGTGCCAGCAGCTTAGGCGGGCTGAGAGGGGAGACCCAGTACTTC.

This clonotype was seen ten or more times. The V call is TRBV7-2, the J call TRBJ1-2, with D tentatively TRBD1 (6 bases). V shed 5 bases and J shed 1 base, with 8 bases lying between them. This CDR3 spans 13 amino acids. Looked up from germline, CDR1 is SGHTA and CDR2 is FQGNSA. The CDR3 nucleotides are TGTGCCAGCAGCGCACAGGGTAACTATGGCTACACCTTC. It translates to CASSAQGNYGYTF. The whole variable domain, filled in from reference TRBV7-2 and TRBJ1-2, reads GAGVSQSPSNKVTEKGKDVELRCDPISGHTALYWYRQSLGQGLEFLIYFQGNSAPDKSGLPSDRFSAERTGGSVSTLTIQRTQQEDSAVYLCASSAQGNYGYTFGSGTRLTVV.

This clonotype was counted many times. This chain links TRBV10-3 with TRBJ2-5, with D possibly matching TRBD2 (6 bases). The CDR3 covers 13 residues. V gave up 9 bases and J gave up 1 base, with 12 bases separating them. Looked up from germline, CDR1 is ENHRY and CDR2 is SYGVKD. The CDR3 region has the DNA TGTGCCATACGGTCGGGACTCCAAGAGACCCAGTACTTC. It yields the protein CAIRSGLQETQYF.

In this sample, this clonotype turned up many times. The chain uses TRBV19 and TRBJ2-5, with a possible D match to TRBD2 (5 bases). Germline values: CDR1 LNHDA, CDR2 SQIVND (reference sequence). Deletions cut 6 bases from V and 5 bases from J, with 13 bases between. The CDR3 sequence is 13 residues long. CDR3 sequence (DNA): TGTGCCAGTAGCCCACTTGTAGCGGAGACCCAGTACTTC. It encodes CASSPLVAETQYF.

This clonotype was observed many times. V and J are TRBV6-1 and TRBJ1-5; no reliable D call. Deletions cut 5 bases from V and 7 bases from J, with 18 bases between. Germline assignment: CDR1 MNHNS and CDR2 SASEGT. CDR3 length: 15 residues. CDR3 nucleotides: TGTGCCAGCAGTACGAACGGGGAGGGAGGACAGCCCCAGCATTTT. Translation: CASSTNGEGGQPQHF.

This clonotype was detected only a few times. The chain uses TRBV3-1 and TRBJ1-1; perhaps TRBD1 as D (6 bases). The CDR3 covers 13 residues. Germline V gene lookup returns CDR1 LGHDT and CDR2 YNNKEL (reference sequence). The V and J ends lost 4 bases and 5 bases respectively, with 11 bases between them. The CDR3 reads CASSLWGRTEAFF. The CDR3 DNA reads as TGTGCCAGCAGCCTCTGGGGGCGGACTGAAGCTTTCTTT.

This clonotype was seen repeatedly, ten times or more. V gene TRBV12-3 or TRBV12-4 combines with J gene TRBJ2-2; possibly TRBD1 for D (5 bases). Trimming took 8 bases from V and 8 from J, leaving 12 bases between them. The CDR3 has 12 residues. CDR3 amino acids: CASGARAGELFF. The CDR3 nucleotides are TGTGCCAGCGGGGCCCGGGCTGGGGAGCTGTTTTTT.

At least ten counts were recorded for this clonotype. This rearrangement joins TRBV6-1 to TRBJ2-7; 12 bases are a match to TRBD1. V gave up 6 bases and J gave up 4 bases; unmatched junction bases: 7. The CDR3 length is 15 residues. Germline V gene data show CDR1 as MNHNS and CDR2 as SASEGT. CDR3 bases: TGTGCCAGCAGGACGGGACAGGGGGCGGCATACGAGCAGTACTTC. Its translation is CASRTGQGAAYEQYF.

This clonotype was observed a few times. The chain has TRBV7-9 and TRBJ2-1, with TRBD2 matching over 12 bases. This CDR3 has 13 amino acids. CDR1 and CDR2 from the germline V gene are SEHNR and FQNEAQ (reference sequence). V gave up 8 bases and J gave up 7 bases; unmatched junction bases: 3. CDR3 bases: TGTGCCAGCCTAGCGGGAGGGTCGAATGAGCAGTTCTTC. It translates to CASLAGGSNEQFF.

This clonotype was counted only a few times. The chain uses TRBV30 and TRBJ2-3; the D gene is possibly TRBD2 (6 bases). CDR1 and CDR2 from the germline V gene are GTSNPN and SVGIG (reference sequence). The CDR3 runs 14 residues. V lost 3 bases to trimming and J lost 1 base, with 11 bases between them. The CDR3 DNA follows: TGTGCCTGGAGCCGGGGCGGGGGCACAGATACGCAGTATTTT. Translation gives CAWSRGGGTDTQYF.

V gene TRBV20-1 combines with J gene TRBJ2-7; TRBD2 matches 9 bases. V lost 5 bases and J lost 0; bases outside the gene matches: 8. Germline V gene data show CDR1 as DFQATT and CDR2 as SNEGSKA (reference sequence). CDR3 length: 15 amino acids. As DNA, the CDR3 is TGCAGTGCTCCCGCGCCGACTAGCGGCTCCTACGAGCAGTACTTC. Protein product: CSAPAPTSGSYEQYF.

At least ten counts were recorded for this clonotype. The chain recombines TRBV18 with TRBJ2-1, with 7 bases lining up with TRBD2. The V segment lost 1 base and the J segment 5 bases; nucleotides outside the gene matches: 8. The length of the CDR3 is 16 residues. Germline values: CDR1 KGHSH, CDR2 LQKENI. The CDR3 bases are TGTGCCAGCTCACCACGGCTCCTAGCGGCAGACAATGAGCAGTTCTTC. Translating gives CASSPRLLAADNEQFF.

This clonotype showed up just a few times. An end of the junction does not agree with germline; a read error may underlie this. This chain uses TRBV12-5 with TRBJ2-1, with 9 bases fitting TRBD2. CDR3 size: 16 residues. Germline CDR1 LGHNT, CDR2 FRNRAP. The chain's CDR3 is CASGLVSYRARTSVVF. The CDR3 DNA follows: TGTGCTAGTGGTTTGGTCTCTTACAGGGCTAGGACTAGCGTGGTCTTC.

This clonotype was counted ten times or more. This chain connects TRBV29-1 to TRBJ2-3, with a weak D call TRBD2 (6 bases). Trimming removed 7 bases at V and 4 bases at J, with 12 bases between. Looked up from germline, CDR1 is SQVTM and CDR2 is ANQGSEA. CDR3 size: 12 residues. Here the CDR3 DNA reads TGCAGCGAGCGACTAGATCCAGATACGCAGTATTTT. Translated: CSERLDPDTQYF.

This clonotype was counted many times. Sequence at one end of the junction differs from germline and may be a read error. V is TRBV18 and J is TRBJ2-5; possible D gene TRBD1, 6 bases. CDR1 is KGHSH and CDR2 is LQKENI in the germline V gene. CDR3 length: 13 amino acids. In nucleotides, the CDR3 is TGTGCCAGCTTACCACAGGGTTTGGAGACCCAGTACTTC. It is translated as CASLPQGLETQYF.

This clonotype was seen more than once but under ten times. Sequence at one end of the junction differs from germline and may be a read error. The V gene is TRBV14, the J gene TRBJ2-4; 8 bases match TRBD1. The CDR3 runs to 13 residues. CDR1 and CDR2 from the germline V gene are SGHDN and FVKESK. The CDR3 DNA is TGTGCCAGCAGCCAAGACGGGAAGAGACAGGGGCGCTTC. This encodes CASSQDGKRQGRF. Looking up the rest from reference TRBV14 and TRBJ2-4 gives the full variable domain: EAGVTQFPSHSVIEKGQTVTLRCDPISGHDNLYWYRRVMGKEIKFLLHFVKESKQDESGMPNNRFLAERTGGTYSTLKVQPAELEDSGVYFCASSQDGKRQGRFGAGTRLSVL.

This clonotype was counted many times. The rearrangement joins TRBV20-1 to TRBJ1-1, with D possibly TRBD1 on 6 matching bases. This CDR3 is built from 15 residues. CDR1 and CDR2 (germline): DFQATT, SNEGSKA (reference sequence). V lost 0 bases, J lost 4 bases, and 15 bases lay in between. The CDR3: CSARDRLGGITEAFF. DNA for the CDR3: TGCAGTGCTAGAGATCGATTGGGGGGCATCACTGAAGCTTTCTTT.

This clonotype has ten or more counts. The gene calls are TRBV10-3 and TRBJ1-1, with 8 bases aligning to TRBD1. The germline V gene has CDR1 ENHRY and CDR2 SYGVKD. This CDR3 comprises 15 residues. V trimming: 0 bases; J trimming: 9 bases; junction bases outside the gene matches: 9. In DNA, the CDR3 is TGTGCCATCAGTGAGTCGATAGGGACAGGCAAAAAAGCTTTCTTT. It codes for CAISESIGTGKKAFF.